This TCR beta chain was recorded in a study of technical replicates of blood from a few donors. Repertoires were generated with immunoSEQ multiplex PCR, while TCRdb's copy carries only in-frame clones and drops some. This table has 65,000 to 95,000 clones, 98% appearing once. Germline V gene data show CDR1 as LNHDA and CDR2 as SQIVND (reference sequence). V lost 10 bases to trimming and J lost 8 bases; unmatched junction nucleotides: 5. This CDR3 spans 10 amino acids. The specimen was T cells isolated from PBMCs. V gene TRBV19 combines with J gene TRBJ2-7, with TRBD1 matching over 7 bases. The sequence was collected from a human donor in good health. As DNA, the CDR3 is TGTGCCACCGGGACAGAGAAGCAGTACTTC. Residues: CATGTEKQYF.